Following are 30 T cell receptor beta chains from one sample sequenced in a study of T-cell memory formation after mild COVID-19. TCRdb redid the calling of the 5' RACE reads with MiXCR, one entry per CDR3 protein. The data show just over 150,000 distinct CDR3 sequences, 25% to 40% seen once. The specimen sequenced was PBMCs or a T cell subset sorted from them (not recorded which). These receptors were obtained from an adult woman who had mild COVID-19 (a few samples of this study predate the infection). Cell type and time point are not known.

V is TRBV7-9 and J is TRBJ1-1; no clear D gene. The germline V gene has CDR1 SEHNR and CDR2 FQNEAQ (reference sequence). CDR3 size: 11 residues. With 1 base removed from V and 8 bases from J, the gap between germline ends came to 5 bases. The CDR3, as DNA: TGTGCCAGCAGCTTAGGATCCGAAGCTTTCTTT. Protein: CASSLGSEAFF.

The sample holds a few counts of this clonotype. The chain employs TRBV7-9 and TRBJ2-1; D ambiguous. Trimming stripped 4 bases from V and 12 bases from J, with 13 bases between. Germline assignment: CDR1 SEHNR and CDR2 FQNEAQ (reference sequence). The CDR3 extends over 12 amino acids. The CDR3 region is CASSSSVSGQFF. Here the CDR3 DNA reads TGTGCCAGCAGCTCCTCGGTCTCGGGGCAGTTCTTC.

The chain recombines TRBV12-3 or TRBV12-4 with TRBJ2-3; TRBD2 aligns across 7 bases. This CDR3 contains 15 residues. The junction had 9 bases not matched to a gene; V was cut back by 6 bases and J by 3 bases. CDR3 protein: CASSLWGGVTDTQYF. The DNA of the CDR3 is TGTGCCAGCAGCCTCTGGGGGGGAGTGACAGATACGCAGTATTTT.

This clonotype was seen many times. The V gene is TRBV10-2, the J gene TRBJ1-1; TRBD1 is a possible D gene (5 bases). In germline, CDR1 is WSHSY, CDR2 SAAADI. Trimming pared 6 bases from V and 4 bases from J, leaving 15 bases between. This CDR3 is built from 14 residues. In DNA form, the CDR3 reads TGCGCCAGCAGGGACGAGGGGTTGAGCACTGAAGCTTTCTTT. Protein product: CASRDEGLSTEAFF.

The genes are TRBV20-1 and TRBJ2-7; either TRBD1 or TRBD2 may fit D (5 bases each). Germline V CDR1 and CDR2: DFQATT, SNEGSKA (reference sequence). The CDR3 length is 12 residues. The V end was cut by 5 bases, the J end by 4 bases, with 12 bases between. The CDR3 coding sequence is TGCAGTGCTCTACGGGACCGTTACGAGCAGTACTTC. Protein sequence: CSALRDRYEQYF.

This clonotype was seen only a few times. The chain is built from TRBV18 and TRBJ1-1; D is ambiguous. This CDR3 is 15 amino acids long. V gave up 5 bases and J gave up 0 bases, with 13 bases separating them. CDR1 is KGHSH, CDR2 LQKENI, per germline. CDR3 sequence (DNA): TGTGCCAGCTCAAAGACTGCGGCTATGAACACTGAAGCTTTCTTT. It translates to CASSKTAAMNTEAFF.

The chain couples TRBV2 to TRBJ2-2; 7 bases align to TRBD2. The CDR3 consists of 15 residues. Germline V gene lookup returns CDR1 SNHLY and CDR2 FYNNEI. With V trimmed by 0 bases and J by 5 bases, 3 bases remained unmatched. DNA of the CDR3: TGTGCCAGCAGTGAAGCCCAGGGAGGGACCGGGGAGCTGTTTTTT. This translates into CASSEAQGGTGELFF. Supplemented by reference TRBV2 and TRBJ2-2, the full variable domain reads EPEVTQTPSHQVTQMGQEVILRCVPISNHLYFYWYRQILGQKVEFLVSFYNNEISEKSEIFDDQFSVERPDGSNFTLKIRSTKLEDSAMYFCASSEAQGGTGELFFGEGSRLTVL.

This clonotype came up a few times. V and J are TRBV7-9 and TRBJ2-1, with a tentative D call TRBD2 (5 bases). The CDR3 contains 11 residues. Trimming stripped 4 bases from V and 10 bases from J, with 8 bases between. Germline V gene sequence: CDR1 SEHNR, CDR2 FQNEAQ (reference sequence). Here the CDR3 DNA reads TGTGCCAGCAGCTCAGGAGGAGAGCAGTTCTTC. Protein product: CASSSGGEQFF.

There are a few counts of this clonotype. The chain links TRBV5-1 to TRBJ2-2; 7 nucleotides line up with TRBD1. The CDR3 length is 14 residues. In germline, CDR1 is SGHRS, CDR2 YFSETQ. J lost 9 bases, V lost 0 bases, and 5 bases had no gene match. The CDR3 sequence: CASSLAGTDRELFF. In DNA, the CDR3 is TGCGCCAGCAGCTTGGCGGGGACAGACAGGGAGCTGTTTTTT.

The V call is TRBV5-4, the J call TRBJ2-2; D not resolved. Trimming took off 1 base at V and 7 bases at J, with 14 bases between the two ends. The CDR3 length is 15 residues. CDR1 is SGHNT and CDR2 is YYREEE in the germline V gene (reference sequence). The CDR3 sequence is CASSLPGFRVGELFF. The CDR3, as DNA: TGTGCCAGCAGCTTGCCCGGTTTTAGAGTCGGGGAGCTGTTTTTT. Full variable domain (outside the CDR3, taken from reference TRBV5-4 and TRBJ2-2): ETGVTQSPTHLIKTRGQQVTLRCSSQSGHNTVSWYQQALGQGPQFIFQYYREEENGRGNFPPRFSGLQFPNYSSELNVNALELDDSALYLCASSLPGFRVGELFFGEGSRLTVL.

The chain recombines TRBV19 with TRBJ1-1; D is unresolved. This CDR3 comprises 14 residues. Trimming stripped 7 bases from V and 6 bases from J, with 18 bases between. The germline V gene has CDR1 LNHDA and CDR2 SQIVND (reference sequence). In DNA, the CDR3 is TGTGCCAGTACCCTCCGGCCCCTCGGCGCTGAAGCTTTCTTT. This encodes CASTLRPLGAEAFF.

This clonotype was counted a single time. This chain links TRBV3-1 with TRBJ2-7; possible D gene TRBD1, 5 bases. The germline V gene has CDR1 LGHDT and CDR2 YNNKEL (reference sequence). CDR3 length: 13 residues. Trimming removed 4 bases from V and 7 bases from J, with 14 bases in between. As DNA, the CDR3 is TGTGCCAGCAGCCGGGATCCTAGGGGAGAGCAGTACTTC. Residues: CASSRDPRGEQYF.

The chain has TRBV2 and TRBJ1-5; 7 bases match TRBD1. The CDR3 contains 14 residues. Germline V gene lookup returns CDR1 SNHLY and CDR2 FYNNEI. With 5 bases clipped from V and 6 bases from J, the junction kept 7 bases outside the gene matches. Here the CDR3 DNA reads TGTGCCAGCAGTCCCGACAGGGCTGTTCAGCCCCAGCATTTT. Translating gives CASSPDRAVQPQHF. Drawing the rest from reference TRBV2 and TRBJ1-5, the complete variable domain is EPEVTQTPSHQVTQMGQEVILRCVPISNHLYFYWYRQILGQKVEFLVSFYNNEISEKSEIFDDQFSVERPDGSNFTLKIRSTKLEDSAMYFCASSPDRAVQPQHFGDGTRLSIL.

The rearrangement links TRBV12-3 or TRBV12-4 to TRBJ2-1; TRBD2 matches at 7 bases. The CDR3 sequence is 17 residues long. The J segment lost 7 bases and the V segment lost 5 bases, leaving 17 bases of the junction unmatched. DNA for the CDR3: TGTGCCAGCAGTCCGACTAGCCCGAGCTCCTACAATAATGAGCAGTTCTTC. It codes for CASSPTSPSSYNNEQFF.

This clonotype showed up just a few times. V and J are TRBV10-3 and TRBJ2-7, with D possibly being TRBD1 (6 bases). The CDR3 contains 13 residues. Germline V gives CDR1 ENHRY, CDR2 SYGVKD. V lost 3 bases to trimming and J lost 7 bases, with 13 bases between them. The CDR3 coding sequence is TGTGCCATCAGTGAAATTCAGGGGTGGGAGCAGTACTTC. This gives the protein CAISEIQGWEQYF.

The chain joins TRBV6-6 to TRBJ2-4; 7 bases are a match to TRBD1. Germline V lookup: CDR1 MNHNY, CDR2 SVGAGI (reference sequence). The V and J ends lost 6 bases and 2 bases, in that order; junction bases with no gene match: 10. The CDR3 extends over 16 amino acids. CDR3 nucleotide sequence: TGTGCCAGCAGGTCTCCGGGACAGCATTCCAAAAACATTCAGTACTTC. This sequence encodes CASRSPGQHSKNIQYF.

This chain links TRBV7-9 with TRBJ1-5; D uncertain. V was cut by 3 bases and J by 3 bases, with 3 bases left in between. Germline V gene data show CDR1 as SEHNR and CDR2 as FQNEAQ (reference sequence). The CDR3 covers 12 residues. The CDR3 sequence is CASSFTNQPQHF. In DNA, the CDR3 is TGTGCCAGCAGCTTCACCAATCAGCCCCAGCATTTT.

In this sample, this clonotype turned up a few times. The rearrangement uses TRBV20-1 and TRBJ1-2; D gene ambiguous. The CDR3 contains 13 residues. Germline values: CDR1 DFQATT, CDR2 SNEGSKA (reference sequence). V gave up 6 bases and J gave up 7 bases, with 18 bases separating them. CDR3 coding DNA: TGCAGTGCCACTCCACGCGGTGAGGGTGGCTACACCTTC. Residues: CSATPRGEGGYTF.

In this sample, this clonotype turned up a few times. This CDR3 reads CASTGQHYGYTF. In DNA, the CDR3 is TGTGCCAGCACTGGACAGCACTATGGCTACACCTTC. The rearrangement joins TRBV7-2 to TRBJ1-2, with TRBD1 as a possible D gene (6 bases). Germline lookup yields CDR1 SGHTA and CDR2 FQGNSA. Trimming took 7 bases from V and 3 from J, leaving 9 bases between them. The CDR3 extends over 12 amino acids.

This sequence joins TRBV12-3 or TRBV12-4 and TRBJ1-1; 7 bases are shared with TRBD1. V lost 6 bases, J lost 5 bases, and 9 bases stayed unmatched. The CDR3 is 14 residues long. CDR3 coding DNA: TGTGCCAGCAGAATGACAGGGATTGGTACTGAAGCTTTCTTT. Its protein is CASRMTGIGTEAFF.

This clonotype was detected a few times. This rearrangement joins TRBV6-5 to TRBJ1-6, with a weak D call TRBD1 (5 bases). V lost 2 bases and J 7 bases, leaving 9 bases between the germline ends. Germline CDR1 MNHEY, CDR2 SVGAGI. This CDR3 has 14 amino acids. In DNA, the CDR3 is TGTGCCAGCAGTTACCAGGAGGGGAATTCACCCCTCCACTTT. Amino acid sequence: CASSYQEGNSPLHF.

The chain employs TRBV25-1 and TRBJ1-2; TRBD1 might be the D (5 bases). This CDR3 comprises 13 residues. From germline, CDR1 is MGHDK and CDR2 SYGVNS. Trimming left V 7 bases short and J 8 bases short, with 17 bases between. This chain's CDR3 is CASTLGERGGYTF. In nucleotides, the CDR3 is TGTGCCAGCACCCTAGGGGAGAGGGGCGGCTACACCTTC.

V usage is TRBV3-1 and J usage is TRBJ2-1; no clear D gene. With 4 bases removed from V and 10 bases from J, the gap between germline ends came to 8 bases. The germline CDR1 and CDR2 sequences are LGHDT and YNNKEL (reference sequence). The length of the CDR3 is 11 residues. The CDR3 DNA reads TGTGCCAGCAGCCTACTAAGGGAGCAGTTCTTC. Encoded protein: CASSLLREQFF.

V is TRBV21-1 and J is TRBJ2-1; no DNA check was done on the table's D call, TRBD1. TRBV21-1 is deemed a pseudogene. The CDR3 is made up of 22 amino acids. The CDR3 reads CASSIRDRGRESLQRSYNEQFF. Here the CDR3 DNA reads TGTGCCAGCAGCATCCGGGACAGGGGGCGCGAGAGCCTCCAGAGGTCCTACAATGAGCAGTTCTTC.

CDR3 bases: TGTGCCAGCAGTTACGACGGCAGGGGGCTTCAGCCCCAGCATTTT. Its protein product is CASSYDGRGLQPQHF. The chain links TRBV6-5 to TRBJ1-5; 8 bases line up with TRBD1. Germline values: CDR1 MNHEY, CDR2 SVGAGI. Trimming took 2 bases from V and 6 from J; bases not matched to a gene: 6. The CDR3 totals 15 residues.

This clonotype appeared a few times. The chain joins TRBV24-1 to TRBJ2-1; TRBD2 agrees at 12 bases. There are 17 residues in the CDR3. Germline V gene sequence: CDR1 KGHDR, CDR2 SFDVKD. V was clipped by 5 bases and J by 3 bases; unmatched bases: 7. The DNA for the CDR3 is TGTGCCACCAGTGGCCTAGCGGGAGGGGGCGGCTACAATGAGCAGTTCTTC. Its translation is CATSGLAGGGGYNEQFF.

The J gene is TRBJ2-1, the V gene TRBV15; D is ambiguous. This CDR3 is built from 16 residues. V was pared by 0 bases and J by 6 bases, with 15 bases between. From germline, CDR1 is LNHNV and CDR2 YYDKDF (reference sequence). CDR3 residues: CATSRDRALILNEQFF. The CDR3 nucleotides read TGTGCCACCAGCAGAGATCGGGCATTAATCCTCAATGAGCAGTTCTTC.

The chain carries TRBV7-2 and TRBJ2-1, with a weak D call TRBD2 (6 bases). CDR1 SGHTA and CDR2 FQGNSA come from the germline V gene. The CDR3 totals 18 residues. Trimming cost V 1 base and J 9 bases, with 25 bases left between them. CDR3 sequence (DNA): TGTGCCAGCAGCTTAGTATTCGAATCGGGACTCTCTAATAGTGAGCAGTTCTTC. It yields the protein CASSLVFESGLSNSEQFF.

The chain recombines TRBV7-9 with TRBJ2-7; D tentatively reads TRBD1 or TRBD2 (6 bases each). CDR3 size: 15 residues. V dropped 1 base and J dropped 5 bases, with 15 bases sitting between them. Germline CDR1 is SEHNR and CDR2 is FQNEAQ (reference sequence). The CDR3 DNA is TGTGCCAGCAGCTTAGAGGGGGGAATCTGGGACGAGCAGTACTTC. Its translation is CASSLEGGIWDEQYF.

The table lists this clonotype with a count of one. This chain connects TRBV27 to TRBJ1-6; a possible D gene is TRBD1 (5 bases). The V end was cut by 7 bases, the J end by 2 bases, with 15 bases between. Germline V CDR1 and CDR2: MNHEY, SMNVEV (reference sequence). The CDR3 contains 16 residues. CDR3 sequence: CASKRGQGTYNSPLHF. Written as DNA, the CDR3 is TGTGCCAGCAAACGGGGCCAGGGAACCTATAATTCACCCCTCCACTTT.